This is a list of T cell receptor beta chains from one sample in a study of cytomegalovirus exposure and HLA in healthy donors. Produced via immunoSEQ multiplex PCR; TCRdb's table is partial and in-frame only. This table holds roughly 250,000 clones, roughly 80% found once. The sample taken for sequencing was PBMCs. The receptors derive from a girl aged 2 to 9 in good health and CMV-seronegative. Both conserved end residues are part of each CDR3. The order of the fields is CDR3 length, V gene, clone size, J gene, D gene, CDR3 protein, CDR3 DNA. A D gene is named only where the DNA matches it firmly. Clone size is given for some rows only: seen once, a few or many times, or a class if the clone is expanded.

17	TRBV11-2	.	TRBJ1-4	TRBD1	CASSPRTGRATNEKLFF	TGTGCCAGCAGCCCACGGACAGGCCGTGCAACTAATGAAAAACTGTTTTTT
15	TRBV27	.	TRBJ1-5	TRBD1	CASQPGQGWDQPQHF	TGTGCCAGCCAGCCCGGACAGGGTTGGGATCAGCCCCAGCATTTT
17	TRBV14	.	TRBJ2-1	TRBD2	CASSQEPQRDSYNEQFF	TGTGCCAGCAGCCAAGAGCCCCAGCGGGATTCCTACAATGAGCAGTTCTTC
14	TRBV5-1	.	TRBJ2-3	.	CASSLERGTDTQYF	TGCGCCAGCAGCTTGGAGAGGGGCACAGATACGCAGTATTTT
15	TRBV18	.	TRBJ2-5	TRBD1	CASSPRTGGFGTQYF	TGTGCCAGCTCACCCCGGACAGGGGGCTTTGGAACCCAGTACTTC
12	TRBV5-1	.	TRBJ2-1	.	CASSIPGDEQFF	TGCGCCAGCAGTATACCGGGGGATGAGCAGTTCTTC
13	TRBV2	.	TRBJ2-7	.	CASSASGTYEQYF	TGTGCCAGCAGTGCCAGCGGAACCTACGAGCAGTACTTC
16	TRBV30	few	TRBJ2-5	TRBD2	CAWSVGISGAQETQYF	TGTGCCTGGAGTGTAGGTATTAGCGGGGCCCAAGAGACCCAGTACTTC
13	TRBV18	once	TRBJ1-1	.	CASSPDRVIEAFF	TGTGCCAGCTCACCAGACAGAGTAATAGAAGCTTTCTTT
12	TRBV28	.	TRBJ2-7	TRBD1	CAATGSRYEQYF	TGTGCAGCGACAGGGTCTCGCTACGAGCAGTACTTC
15	TRBV6-5	once	TRBJ2-7	TRBD1	CASSKRTGGLYEQYF	TGTGCCAGCAGTAAACGGACAGGGGGCTTATACGAGCAGTACTTC
13	TRBV6-5	.	TRBJ1-2	.	CASSPDRRNGYTF	TGTGCCAGCAGCCCGGACCGGAGGAATGGCTACACCTTC
13	TRBV19	.	TRBJ1-5	.	CASSTTGLGPQHF	TGTGCCAGTAGTACCACAGGGTTGGGGCCCCAGCATTTT
11	TRBV30	.	TRBJ1-2	.	CAWGTGGGYTF	TGTGCCTGGGGAACAGGTGGTGGCTACACCTTC
16	TRBV28	.	TRBJ2-1	.	CASSSGAAPSYNEQFF	TGTGCCAGCAGTTCGGGAGCAGCTCCCTCCTACAATGAGCAGTTCTTC
15	TRBV9	.	TRBJ2-2	.	CASSVGTSNTGELFF	TGTGCCAGCAGCGTAGGGACTTCTAACACCGGGGAGCTGTTTTTT
16	TRBV5-4	.	TRBJ1-3	.	CASSSNRQSSGNTIYF	TGTGCCAGCAGCTCTAACCGACAGAGCTCTGGAAACACCATATATTTT
15	TRBV10-3	.	TRBJ2-7	TRBD2	CAISELAGPPYEQYF	TGTGCCATCAGTGAACTAGCGGGGCCTCCATACGAGCAGTACTTC
13	TRBV2	.	TRBJ2-2	TRBD2	CASNAGGTGELFF	TGTGCCAGCAACGCGGGGGGCACCGGGGAGCTGTTTTTT
22	TRBV7-6	.	TRBJ2-1	.	CASSPLHTFKDRTKLQGNEQFF	TGTGCCAGCAGCCCCCTACACACATTTAAAGACAGGACAAAATTGCAGGGCAATGAGCAGTTCTTC
10	TRBV20-1	.	TRBJ1-1	.	CSAPRTEALF	TGCAGTGCTCCCCGGACTGAAGCTCTCTTT
13	TRBV13	.	TRBJ2-1	.	CASSTQGTYEQFF	TGTGCCAGCAGCACCCAGGGCACCTATGAGCAGTTCTTC
15	TRBV7-6	.	TRBJ1-2	.	CASSLHRGVNYGYTF	TGTGCCAGCAGCTTACACCGGGGGGTTAACTATGGCTACACCTTC
15	TRBV7-2	.	TRBJ2-1	TRBD2	CASRLSGSWLREQFF	TGTGCCAGCAGATTAAGCGGGAGCTGGCTAAGAGAGCAGTTCTTC
15	TRBV11-2	.	TRBJ1-4	.	CASSLVSGGNEKLFF	TGTGCCAGCAGCTTAGTTTCGGGAGGTAATGAAAAACTGTTTTTT
14	TRBV2	.	TRBJ2-1	TRBD1	CASTFDREYGEQFF	TGTGCCAGTACTTTCGACAGGGAATATGGTGAGCAGTTCTTC
15	TRBV30	once	TRBJ2-3	TRBD1	CAWRDSQGATDTQYF	TGTGCCTGGAGGGATTCCCAGGGGGCCACAGATACGCAGTATTTT